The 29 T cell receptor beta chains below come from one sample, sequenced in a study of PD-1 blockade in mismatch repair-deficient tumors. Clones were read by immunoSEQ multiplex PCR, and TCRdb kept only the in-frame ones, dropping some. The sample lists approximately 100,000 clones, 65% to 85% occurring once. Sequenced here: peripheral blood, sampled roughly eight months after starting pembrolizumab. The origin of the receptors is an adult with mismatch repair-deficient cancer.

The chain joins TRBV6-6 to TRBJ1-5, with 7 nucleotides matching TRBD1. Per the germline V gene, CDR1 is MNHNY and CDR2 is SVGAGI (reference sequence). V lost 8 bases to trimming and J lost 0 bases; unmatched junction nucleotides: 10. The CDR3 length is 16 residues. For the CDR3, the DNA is TGTGCCAGCTACCCGGGACAGAAGTATAGCAATCAGCCCCAGCATTTT. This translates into CASYPGQKYSNQPQHF.

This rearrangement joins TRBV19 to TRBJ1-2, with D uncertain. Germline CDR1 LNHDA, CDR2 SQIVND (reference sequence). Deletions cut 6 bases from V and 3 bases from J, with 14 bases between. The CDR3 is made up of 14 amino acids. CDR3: CASRSLGSDYGYTF. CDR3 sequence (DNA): TGTGCCAGTAGGTCGCTAGGGTCAGACTATGGCTACACCTTC.

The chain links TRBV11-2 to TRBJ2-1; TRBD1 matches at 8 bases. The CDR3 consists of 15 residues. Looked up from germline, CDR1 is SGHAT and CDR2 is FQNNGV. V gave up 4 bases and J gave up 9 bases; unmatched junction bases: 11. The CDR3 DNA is TGTGCCAGCAGCTCGAGAGACAGGGGACTCGGTGAGCAGTTCTTC. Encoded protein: CASSSRDRGLGEQFF.

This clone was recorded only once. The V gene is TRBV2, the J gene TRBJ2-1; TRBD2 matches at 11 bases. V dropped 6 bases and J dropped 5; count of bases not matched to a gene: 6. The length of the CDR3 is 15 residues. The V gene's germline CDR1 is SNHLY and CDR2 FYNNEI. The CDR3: CASSRRLAGNNEQFF. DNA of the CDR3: TGTGCCAGCAGCCGACGACTAGCGGGGAACAATGAGCAGTTCTTC.

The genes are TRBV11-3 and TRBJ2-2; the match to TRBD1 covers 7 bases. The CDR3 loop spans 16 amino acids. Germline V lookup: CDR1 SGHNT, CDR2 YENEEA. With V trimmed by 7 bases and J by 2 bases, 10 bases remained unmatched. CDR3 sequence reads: CASTAPGQRNTGELFF. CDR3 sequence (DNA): TGTGCCAGCACCGCCCCGGGACAGAGAAACACCGGGGAGCTGTTTTTT.

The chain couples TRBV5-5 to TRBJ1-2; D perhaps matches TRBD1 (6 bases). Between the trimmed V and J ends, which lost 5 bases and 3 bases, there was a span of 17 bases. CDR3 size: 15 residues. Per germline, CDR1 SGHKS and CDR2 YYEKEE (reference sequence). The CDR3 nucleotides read TGTGCCAGCAGTTTCGGAGGGGGGAGCCACTATGGCTACACCTTC. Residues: CASSFGGGSHYGYTF.

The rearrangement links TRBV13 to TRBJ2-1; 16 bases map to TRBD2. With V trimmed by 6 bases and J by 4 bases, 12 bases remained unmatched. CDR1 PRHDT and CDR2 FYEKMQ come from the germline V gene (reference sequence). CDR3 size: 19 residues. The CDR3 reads CASSKGLAGGRSGYNEQFF. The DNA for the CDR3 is TGTGCCAGCAGTAAGGGACTAGCGGGAGGGAGGAGCGGGTACAATGAGCAGTTCTTC.

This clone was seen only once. CDR3 residues: CASKGGASGTEAFF. The CDR3 nucleotides are TGTGCCAGCAAAGGGGGGGCGAGTGGCACTGAAGCTTTCTTT. The chain combines TRBV27 with TRBJ1-1; TRBD1 might be the D (6 bases). Germline V gene lookup returns CDR1 MNHEY and CDR2 SMNVEV (reference sequence). The V gene lost 7 bases and the J gene lost 4 bases, with 16 bases spanning the gap. The CDR3 length is 14 residues.

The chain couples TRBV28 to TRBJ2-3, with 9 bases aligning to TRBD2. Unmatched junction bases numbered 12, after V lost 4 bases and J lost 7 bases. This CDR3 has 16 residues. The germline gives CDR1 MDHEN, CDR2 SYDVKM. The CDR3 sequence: CASSSRPREGSHTQYF. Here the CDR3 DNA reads TGTGCCAGCAGTTCCCGGCCGCGGGAGGGCTCACATACGCAGTATTTT.

The CDR3 sequence: CASSLDSGVGNEQFF. The CDR3 DNA reads TGTGCCAGCAGCTTGGATAGCGGGGTGGGTAATGAGCAGTTCTTC. The rearrangement links TRBV5-4 to TRBJ2-1, with TRBD2 identical over 8 bases. CDR1 is SGHNT and CDR2 is YYREEE in the germline V gene (reference sequence). Germline trimming cut 0 bases from V and 7 bases from J; bases unmatched to any gene: 6. The CDR3 is made up of 15 amino acids.

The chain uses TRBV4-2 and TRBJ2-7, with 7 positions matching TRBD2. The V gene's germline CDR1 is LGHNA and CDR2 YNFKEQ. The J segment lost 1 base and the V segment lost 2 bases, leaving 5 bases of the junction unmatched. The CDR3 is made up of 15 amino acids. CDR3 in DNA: TGTGCCAGCAGCCAATACCGGGACTATTCCTACGAGCAGTACTTC. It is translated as CASSQYRDYSYEQYF.

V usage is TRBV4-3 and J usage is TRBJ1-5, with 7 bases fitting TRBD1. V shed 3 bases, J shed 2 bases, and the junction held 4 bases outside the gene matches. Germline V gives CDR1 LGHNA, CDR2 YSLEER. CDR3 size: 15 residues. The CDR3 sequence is CASSHETGGNQPQHF. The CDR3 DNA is TGCGCCAGCAGCCACGAAACAGGGGGCAATCAGCCCCAGCATTTT.

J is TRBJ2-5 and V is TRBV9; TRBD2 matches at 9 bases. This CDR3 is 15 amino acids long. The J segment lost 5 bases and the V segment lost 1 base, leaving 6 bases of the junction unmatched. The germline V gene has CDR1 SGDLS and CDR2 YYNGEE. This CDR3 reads CASSVLAGVSETQYF. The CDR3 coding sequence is TGTGCCAGCAGCGTATTAGCGGGAGTCTCGGAGACCCAGTACTTC.

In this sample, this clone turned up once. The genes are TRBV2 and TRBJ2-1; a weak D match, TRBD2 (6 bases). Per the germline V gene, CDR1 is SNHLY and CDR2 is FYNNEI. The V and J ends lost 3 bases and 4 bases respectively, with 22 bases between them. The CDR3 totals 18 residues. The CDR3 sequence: CASSDIPGLPTSYNEQFF. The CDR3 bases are TGTGCCAGCAGTGACATCCCGGGACTCCCAACCTCTTACAATGAGCAGTTCTTC. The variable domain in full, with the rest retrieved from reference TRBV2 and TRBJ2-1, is EPEVTQTPSHQVTQMGQEVILRCVPISNHLYFYWYRQILGQKVEFLVSFYNNEISEKSEIFDDQFSVERPDGSNFTLKIRSTKLEDSAMYFCASSDIPGLPTSYNEQFFGPGTRLTVL.

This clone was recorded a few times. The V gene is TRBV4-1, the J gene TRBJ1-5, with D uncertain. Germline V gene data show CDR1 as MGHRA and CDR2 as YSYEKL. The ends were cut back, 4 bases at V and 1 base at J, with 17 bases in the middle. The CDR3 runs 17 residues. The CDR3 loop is CASSRTPIGESNQPQHF. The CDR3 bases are TGCGCCAGCAGCCGCACGCCAATCGGGGAGAGCAATCAGCCCCAGCATTTT.

CDR3 region: CASSIFNLRQGSTGELFF. The DNA of the CDR3 is TGTGCCAGTAGTATTTTTAATCTTCGTCAGGGTTCCACCGGGGAGCTGTTTTTT. The chain carries TRBV19 and TRBJ2-2, with D maybe TRBD1 (5 bases). Germline lookup yields CDR1 LNHDA and CDR2 SQIVND (reference sequence). This CDR3 has 18 residues. The V and J ends lost 3 bases and 4 bases respectively, with 21 bases between them.

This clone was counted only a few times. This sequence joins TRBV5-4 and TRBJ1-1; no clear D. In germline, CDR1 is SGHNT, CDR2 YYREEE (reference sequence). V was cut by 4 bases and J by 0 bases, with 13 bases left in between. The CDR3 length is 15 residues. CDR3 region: CASSPEGRMNTEAFF. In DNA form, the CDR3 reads TGTGCCAGCAGCCCGGAAGGCAGGATGAACACTGAAGCTTTCTTT.

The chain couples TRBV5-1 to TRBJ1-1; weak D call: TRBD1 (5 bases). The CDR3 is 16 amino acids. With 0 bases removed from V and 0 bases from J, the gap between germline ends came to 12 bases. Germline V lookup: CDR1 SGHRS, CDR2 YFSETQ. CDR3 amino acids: CASSLGGHSMNTEAFF. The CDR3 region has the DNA TGCGCCAGCAGCTTGGGAGGACACAGCATGAACACTGAAGCTTTCTTT.

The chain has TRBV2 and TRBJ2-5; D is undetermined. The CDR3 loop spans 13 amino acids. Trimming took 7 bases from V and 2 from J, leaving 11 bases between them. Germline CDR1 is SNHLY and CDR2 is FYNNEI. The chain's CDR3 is CASKRTEQETQYF. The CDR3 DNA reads TGTGCCAGCAAGCGCACAGAACAAGAGACCCAGTACTTC.

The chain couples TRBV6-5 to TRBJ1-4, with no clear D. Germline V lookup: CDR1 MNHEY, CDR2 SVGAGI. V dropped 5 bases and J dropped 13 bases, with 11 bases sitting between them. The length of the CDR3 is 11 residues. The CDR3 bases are TGTGCCAGCAGTGAAACCGACGGACTGTTTTTT. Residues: CASSETDGLFF.

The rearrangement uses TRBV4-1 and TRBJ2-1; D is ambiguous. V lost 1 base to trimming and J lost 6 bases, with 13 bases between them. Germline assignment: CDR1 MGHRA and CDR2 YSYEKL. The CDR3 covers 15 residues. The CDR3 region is CASSQASTFSNEQFF. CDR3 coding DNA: TGCGCCAGCAGCCAAGCCTCGACCTTTAGCAATGAGCAGTTCTTC.

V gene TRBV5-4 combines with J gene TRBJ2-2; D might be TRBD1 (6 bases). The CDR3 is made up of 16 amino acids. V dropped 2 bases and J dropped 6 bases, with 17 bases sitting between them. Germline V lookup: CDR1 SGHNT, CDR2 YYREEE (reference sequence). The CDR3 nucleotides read TGTGCCAGCAGCTTCTTAGAAGGGGGAATCCCCGGGGAGCTGTTTTTT. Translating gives CASSFLEGGIPGELFF.

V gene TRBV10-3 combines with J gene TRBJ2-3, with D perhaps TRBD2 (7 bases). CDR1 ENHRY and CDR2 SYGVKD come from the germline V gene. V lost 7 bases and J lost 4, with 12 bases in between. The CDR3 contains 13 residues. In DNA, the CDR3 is TGTGCCATCATGGAGGGGGGGCCAGATACGCAGTATTTT. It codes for CAIMEGGPDTQYF.

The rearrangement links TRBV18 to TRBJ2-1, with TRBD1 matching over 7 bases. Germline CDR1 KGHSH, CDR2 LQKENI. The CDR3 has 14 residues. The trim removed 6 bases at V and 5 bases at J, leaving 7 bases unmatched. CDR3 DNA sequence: TGTGCCAGCTCGCCAACAGGGGTCCACAATGAGCAGTTCTTC. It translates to CASSPTGVHNEQFF.

The chain's CDR3 is CASSSSGRPNEQFF. In nucleotides, the CDR3 is TGTGCCAGCAGCTCTAGCGGGAGACCCAATGAGCAGTTCTTC. J is TRBJ2-1 and V is TRBV6-4; TRBD2 matches 10 bases. J was trimmed by 6 bases and V by 6 bases; bases with no gene match: 5. Germline CDR1 MRHNA, CDR2 SNTAGT. The CDR3 is 14 residues long.

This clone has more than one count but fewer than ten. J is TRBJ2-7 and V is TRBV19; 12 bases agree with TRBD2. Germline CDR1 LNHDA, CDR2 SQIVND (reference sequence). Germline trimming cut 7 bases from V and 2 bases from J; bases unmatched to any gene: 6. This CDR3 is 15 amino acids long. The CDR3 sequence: CASTSGLAGTYEQYF. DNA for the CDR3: TGTGCCAGTACCTCGGGACTAGCGGGTACCTACGAGCAGTACTTC.

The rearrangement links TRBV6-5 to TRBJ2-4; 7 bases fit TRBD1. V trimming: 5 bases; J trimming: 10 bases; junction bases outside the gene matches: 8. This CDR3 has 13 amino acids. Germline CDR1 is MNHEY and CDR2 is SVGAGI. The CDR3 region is CASSPEPGGIQYF. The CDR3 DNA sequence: TGTGCCAGCAGTCCCGAGCCAGGGGGTATTCAGTACTTC.

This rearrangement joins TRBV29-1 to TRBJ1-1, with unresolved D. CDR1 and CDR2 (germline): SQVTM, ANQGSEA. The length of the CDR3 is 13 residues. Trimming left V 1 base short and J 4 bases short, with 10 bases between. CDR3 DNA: TGCAGCGTTGAAGGGCGGCGAGGCACTGAAGCTTTCTTT. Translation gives CSVEGRRGTEAFF.

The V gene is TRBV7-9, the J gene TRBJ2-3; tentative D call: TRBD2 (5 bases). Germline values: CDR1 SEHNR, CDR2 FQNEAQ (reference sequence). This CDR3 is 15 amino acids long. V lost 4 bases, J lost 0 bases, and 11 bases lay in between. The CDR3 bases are TGTGCCAGCAGCTCCTCGGGGTCTAGCACAGATACGCAGTATTTT. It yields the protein CASSSSGSSTDTQYF.